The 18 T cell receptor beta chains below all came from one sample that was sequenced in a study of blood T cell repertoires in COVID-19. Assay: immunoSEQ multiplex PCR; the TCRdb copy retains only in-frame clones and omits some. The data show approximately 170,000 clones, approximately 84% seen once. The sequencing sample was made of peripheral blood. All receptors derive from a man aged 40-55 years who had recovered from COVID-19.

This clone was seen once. For the CDR3, the DNA is TGCGCCAGCAGCCAAGGGGCAAAGGGGGCGTTGCGGTCACCCCTCCACTTT. Translating gives CASSQGAKGALRSPLHF. V gene TRBV4-3 combines with J gene TRBJ1-6; TRBD1 matches at 7 bases. CDR3 length: 17 amino acids. The J segment lost 10 bases and the V segment lost 1 base, leaving 13 bases of the junction unmatched. Germline V gene data show CDR1 as LGHNA and CDR2 as YSLEER.

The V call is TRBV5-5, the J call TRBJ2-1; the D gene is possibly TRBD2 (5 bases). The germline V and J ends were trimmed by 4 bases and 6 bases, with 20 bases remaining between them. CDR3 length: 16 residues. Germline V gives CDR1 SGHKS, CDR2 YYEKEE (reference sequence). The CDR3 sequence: CASSLRLGLSGNEQFF. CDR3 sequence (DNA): TGTGCCAGCAGCCTAAGGTTAGGACTCTCGGGCAATGAGCAGTTCTTC.

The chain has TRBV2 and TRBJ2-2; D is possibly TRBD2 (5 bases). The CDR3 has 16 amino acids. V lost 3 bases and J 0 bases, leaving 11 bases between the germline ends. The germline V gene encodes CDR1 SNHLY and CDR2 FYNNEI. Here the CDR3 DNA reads TGTGCCAGCAGTGAGAGGGTCCTTTCGAACACCGGGGAGCTGTTTTTT. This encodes CASSERVLSNTGELFF.

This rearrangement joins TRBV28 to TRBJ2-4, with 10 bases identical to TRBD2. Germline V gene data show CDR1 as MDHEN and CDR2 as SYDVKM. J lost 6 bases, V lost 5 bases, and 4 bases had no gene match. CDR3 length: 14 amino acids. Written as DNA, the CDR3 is TGTGCCAGCAGTCCCCCTAGCGGGGGAAACATTCAGTACTTC. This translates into CASSPPSGGNIQYF.

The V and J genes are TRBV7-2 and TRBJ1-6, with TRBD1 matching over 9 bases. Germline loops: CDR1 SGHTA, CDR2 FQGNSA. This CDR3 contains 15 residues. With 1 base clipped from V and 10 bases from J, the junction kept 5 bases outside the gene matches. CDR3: CASSLEGTGWSPLHF. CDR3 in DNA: TGTGCCAGCAGCTTAGAAGGGACAGGGTGGTCACCCCTCCACTTT.

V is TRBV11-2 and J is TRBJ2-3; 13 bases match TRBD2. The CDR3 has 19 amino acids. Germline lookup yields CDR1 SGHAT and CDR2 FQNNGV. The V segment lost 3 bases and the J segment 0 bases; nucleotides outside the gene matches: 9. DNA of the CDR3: TGTGCCAGCAGCTTGAACAGGGGACTAGCGGGGTATAGCACAGATACGCAGTATTTT. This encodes CASSLNRGLAGYSTDTQYF.

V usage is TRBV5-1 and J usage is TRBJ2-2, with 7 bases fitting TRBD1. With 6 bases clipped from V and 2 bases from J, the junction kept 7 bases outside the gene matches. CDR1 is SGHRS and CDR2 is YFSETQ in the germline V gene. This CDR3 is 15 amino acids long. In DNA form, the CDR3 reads TGCGCCAGCACCCCCGACAGGGTCAACACCGGGGAGCTGTTTTTT. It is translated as CASTPDRVNTGELFF.

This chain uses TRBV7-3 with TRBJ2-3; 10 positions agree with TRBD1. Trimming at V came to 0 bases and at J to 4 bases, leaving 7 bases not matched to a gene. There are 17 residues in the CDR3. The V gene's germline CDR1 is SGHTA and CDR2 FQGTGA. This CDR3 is CASSLTGQGERSDTQYF. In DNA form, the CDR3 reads TGTGCCAGCAGCTTAACCGGACAGGGGGAACGATCAGATACGCAGTATTTT. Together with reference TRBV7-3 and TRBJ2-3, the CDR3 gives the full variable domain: GAGVSQTPSNKVTEKGKYVELRCDPISGHTALYWYRQSLGQGPEFLIYFQGTGAADDSGLPNDRFFAVRPEGSVSTLKIQRTERGDSAVYLCASSLTGQGERSDTQYFGPGTRLTVL.

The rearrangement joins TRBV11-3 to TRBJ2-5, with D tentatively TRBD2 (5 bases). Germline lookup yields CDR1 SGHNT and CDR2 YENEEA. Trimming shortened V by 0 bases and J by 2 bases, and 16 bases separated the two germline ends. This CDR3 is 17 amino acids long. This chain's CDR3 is CASSLEWRAFRQETQYF. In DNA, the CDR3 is TGTGCCAGCAGCTTAGAATGGCGGGCCTTCCGACAAGAGACCCAGTACTTC.

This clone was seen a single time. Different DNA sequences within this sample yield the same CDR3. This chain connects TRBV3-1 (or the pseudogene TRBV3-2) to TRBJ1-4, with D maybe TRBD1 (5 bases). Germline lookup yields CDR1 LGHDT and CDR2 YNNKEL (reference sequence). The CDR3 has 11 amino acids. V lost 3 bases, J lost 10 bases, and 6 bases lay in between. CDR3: CASSQGGKLFF. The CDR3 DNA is TGTGCCAGCAGCCAGGGGGGAAAACTGTTTTTT.

CDR3 DNA sequence: TGTGCCAGCAGCCCCACTACAGATACGCAGTATTTT. Translating gives CASSPTTDTQYF. This chain uses TRBV7-2 with TRBJ2-3; D is ambiguous. CDR3 length: 12 amino acids. V lost 5 bases and J lost 3, with 6 bases in between. The germline gives CDR1 SGHTA, CDR2 FQGNSA.

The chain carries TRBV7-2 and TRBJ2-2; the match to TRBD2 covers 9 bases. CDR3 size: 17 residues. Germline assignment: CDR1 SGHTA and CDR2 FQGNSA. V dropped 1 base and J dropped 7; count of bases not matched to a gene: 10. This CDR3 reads CASSLEAAGGPVGELFF. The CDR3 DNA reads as TGTGCCAGCAGCTTAGAGGCCGCGGGGGGGCCTGTCGGGGAGCTGTTTTTT.

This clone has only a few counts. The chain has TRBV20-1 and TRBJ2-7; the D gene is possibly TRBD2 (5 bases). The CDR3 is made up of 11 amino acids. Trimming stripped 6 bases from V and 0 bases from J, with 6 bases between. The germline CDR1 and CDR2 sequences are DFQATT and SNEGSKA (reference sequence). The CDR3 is CSAGSSYEQYF. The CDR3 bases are TGCAGTGCGGGGAGCTCCTACGAGCAGTACTTC.

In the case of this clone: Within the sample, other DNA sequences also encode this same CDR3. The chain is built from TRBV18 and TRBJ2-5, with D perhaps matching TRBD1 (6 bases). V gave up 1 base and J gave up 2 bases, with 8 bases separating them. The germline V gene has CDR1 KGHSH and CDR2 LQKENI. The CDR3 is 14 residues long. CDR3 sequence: CASSPLDRQETQYF. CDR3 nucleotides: TGTGCCAGCTCACCACTGGACAGACAAGAGACCCAGTACTTC.

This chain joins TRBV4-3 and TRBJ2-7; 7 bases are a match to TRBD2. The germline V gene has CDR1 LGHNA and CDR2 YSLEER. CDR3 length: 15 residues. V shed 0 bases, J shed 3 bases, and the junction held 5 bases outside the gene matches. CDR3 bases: TGCGCCAGCAGCCAAGATGGGGGGGTCTACTACGAGCAGTACTTC. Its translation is CASSQDGGVYYEQYF.

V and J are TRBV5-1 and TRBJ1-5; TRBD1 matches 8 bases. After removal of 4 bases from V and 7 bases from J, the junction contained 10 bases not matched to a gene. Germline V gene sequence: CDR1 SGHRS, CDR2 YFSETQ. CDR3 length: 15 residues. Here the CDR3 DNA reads TGCGCCAGCAGCCTTGGGACAGGAGATAACCAGCCCCAGCATTTT. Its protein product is CASSLGTGDNQPQHF. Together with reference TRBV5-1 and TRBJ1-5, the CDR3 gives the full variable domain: KAGVTQTPRYLIKTRGQQVTLSCSPISGHRSVSWYQQTPGQGLQFLFEYFSETQRNKGNFPGRFSGRQFSNSRSEMNVSTLELGDSALYLCASSLGTGDNQPQHFGDGTRLSIL.

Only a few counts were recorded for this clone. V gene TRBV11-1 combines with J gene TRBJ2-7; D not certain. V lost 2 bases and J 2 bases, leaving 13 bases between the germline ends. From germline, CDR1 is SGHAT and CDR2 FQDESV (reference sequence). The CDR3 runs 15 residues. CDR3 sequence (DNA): TGTGCCAGCAGCTTAAATCCAACAGCCCCCTACGAGCAGTACTTC. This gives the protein CASSLNPTAPYEQYF.

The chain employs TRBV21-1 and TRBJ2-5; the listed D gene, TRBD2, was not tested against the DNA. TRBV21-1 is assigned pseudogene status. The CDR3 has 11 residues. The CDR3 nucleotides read TGTGCCAGCAGCACGGAAGAGACCCAGTACTTC. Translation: CASSTEETQYF.